This T cell receptor (beta chain) was identified in a study of blood T cell repertoires in COVID-19. In the study overall: PBMCs, B-cell-depleted T cells, or T cells provided the cDNA or gDNA that made up the material.

The germline gives CDR1 SGHTS, CDR2 YDEGEE. V shed 0 bases and J shed 3 bases, with 7 bases lying between them. The CDR3 totals 14 residues. In the authors' workflow: Amplification of reference gene primers provided the estimated nucleated cell counts. Produced via immunoSEQ multiplex PCR; TCRdb's table is partial and in-frame only. That table is the source of V, J and clone size, and D and trimming were worked out from the DNA. Of about 130,000 clones in the sample, nearly 85% were seen once. Sequenced input: peripheral blood. V is TRBV5-8 and J is TRBJ2-1; D is uncertain. The sequence came from a human donor in a cohort sampled during active COVID-19. The CDR3 reads CASSLVAVYNEQFF. CDR3 DNA sequence: TGTGCCAGCAGCTTGGTTGCGGTCTACAATGAGCAGTTCTTC.